This T cell receptor beta chain derives from a study of OX40 agonist ivuxolimab in advanced cancers. Study in general: Participants, approximately 83% male, averaged roughly 60 years of age, ranging from about 23 to 79. Previous treatment with anti-PD-1, anti-PD-L1 or anti-CTLA-4 therapy was allowed; approximately 40% had received some. Whole-study findings and limits: Individuals who were partial responders at 0.1-3.0 mg/kg had clonal expansion that ranked among the lowest.

Germline CDR1 and CDR2: SGHVS and FQNEAQ. The CDR3 consists of 22 residues. V shed 1 base, J shed 6 bases, and the junction held 25 bases outside the gene matches. Sequencing was performed with immunoSEQ multiplex PCR; in TCRdb, only in-frame clones are kept and a portion is missing. The sample carries about 69,000 clones, over 80% recorded once. Details on this clone: What it binds is unknown.

The input for sequencing was CD4+ or CD8+ T cells sorted from blood, taken in a trial of the OX40 agonist ivuxolimab. The chain links TRBV7-8 to TRBJ2-1; TRBD1 matches 9 bases. The TCR sequence derives from an adult with an advanced solid tumor such as melanoma, head and neck, liver or kidney cancer. CDR3 bases: TGTGCCAGCAGCTTAGTCTCGTTTGGGGGGACAGGGTCCCTAGGGCCCATCAATGAGCAGTTCTTC. Translation: CASSLVSFGGTGSLGPINEQFF.